This TCR beta chain was recovered during a study of technical replicates of blood from a handful of donors (TCRdb year 2017). To note about this clone: The specificity of this receptor is unknown. Per-base quality was not reported, and no clone a single base away is much larger than it.

Libraries came from the immunoSEQ multiplex PCR assay. Held by TCRdb, this immuneACCESS table contains in-frame sequences only and omits some clones. Under half of the omission traces to an unresolved V gene where checked; the cause of the rest is unknown. For this sample the table gives 15,000 or so clones, of which around nine tenths were detected only once. Jointly, the top ten make up approximately 10% of the sample. Measured from the cysteine to the phenylalanine, the CDR3 is 15 residues long. The CDR3 DNA has 45 bases and is translated from base 1. Clipping removes 7 bases from V and 8 bases from J, with 9 as the unmatched junction base count. According to the germline V gene, CDR1 reads SQVTM and CDR2 reads ANQGSEA.

This receptor chain uses TRBV29-1 and TRBJ2-1; TRBD2 lines up with 15 middle nucleotides. Sequencing was performed on PBMCs. The sequence derives from a human donor in good health. The CDR3 reads CSAGGGLAGGDEQFF. The base sequence is TGCAGCGCTGGGGGAGGACTAGCGGGAGGGGATGAGCAGTTCTTC.